This TCR beta chain is drawn from a study of graft-versus-host responses after intestinal transplantation. The study, taken as a whole, reports: Early declines in HvG clones that occurred post-transplant were associated with peak circulating GvH clone levels.

In regard to this clone: The antigen is not known.

The CDR3 covers 14 residues. Trimming stripped 2 bases from V and 0 bases from J, with 8 bases between. Produced via immunoSEQ multiplex PCR; TCRdb's table is partial and in-frame only. Of some 120,000 clones listed, 90% are singletons. The clonotype was recovered from a human donor who received an intestinal transplant. V and J are TRBV23-1 and TRBJ2-7; D is unclear. TRBV23-1 is noted as an ORF with a role that remains uncertain. The sequenced sample was unstimulated CD4+ T cells sorted from spleen or lymph node cells, obtained before intestinal transplant. CDR3 sequence: CASSQTRISYEQYF. The CDR3 DNA reads as TGCGCCAGCAGTCAAACGCGTATCTCCTACGAGCAGTACTTC.